This record covers a single T cell receptor beta chain. Its antigen is undetermined. Sequenced by immunoSEQ multiplex PCR; TCRdb stores in-frame clones only, minus some. The table records under 200,000 clones, 90% to 95% of them present only once. This record comes from a study of T cell responses to AZD1222 COVID-19 vaccine. Study conclusions and caveats: The study sampled repertoires only after the peak T cell response. Distributed over spike, vaccine-associated CD4 TCRs predominated at 160-218 and 743-854. A rise in Spike-specific TCR breadth and depth followed two AZD1222 doses.

Between the trimmed V and J ends, which lost 1 base and 14 bases, there was a span of 9 bases. CDR1 is LGHDT and CDR2 is YNNKEL in the germline V gene (reference sequence). There are 12 residues in the CDR3. This sample comprised peripheral blood, obtained 28 days after the second dose of the MenACWY control vaccine. The receptor comes from an adult who received the MenACWY meningococcal vaccine as a control. V and J are TRBV3-1 (or the pseudogene TRBV3-2) and TRBJ1-6, with unresolved D. CDR3 sequence: CASSQVRSALHF. In DNA, the CDR3 is TGTGCCAGCAGCCAAGTGAGGTCTGCCCTCCACTTT.